This T cell receptor (beta chain) was found in a study of graft-versus-host responses after intestinal transplantation. Study at large: Among the recipients, transplants were multivisceral, liver-intestinal, or isolated intestinal. The study gave all recipients anti-thymocyte globulin induction, then tacrolimus and steroids for approximately three years. The study, taken as a whole, reports: Graft-donor T cell macrochimerism in patients accompanied high graft-versus-host to host-versus-graft clonal ratios in allografts. Recipient marrow held GvH clones, some first seen in ileum or blood.

Points on this clone: The antigen is unknown.

The germline V gene has CDR1 SGDLS and CDR2 YYNGEE. The CDR3 is 14 residues long. The junction had 2 bases not matched to a gene; V was cut back by 5 bases and J by 1 base. TCRdb keeps only in-frame clones here, not all; method: immunoSEQ multiplex PCR. The sample lists about 97,000 clones, approximately 90% occurring once. The sequence was obtained from a human patient who received an intestinal transplant, so some T cells may come from the graft donor. V usage is TRBV9 and J usage is TRBJ2-7, with 11 positions matching TRBD2. Sequences were derived from PBMCs, sampled 450 to 480 days after intestinal transplant. This chain's CDR3 is CASSGTSGSYEQYF. CDR3 in DNA: TGTGCCAGCAGTGGGACTAGCGGATCCTACGAGCAGTACTTC.